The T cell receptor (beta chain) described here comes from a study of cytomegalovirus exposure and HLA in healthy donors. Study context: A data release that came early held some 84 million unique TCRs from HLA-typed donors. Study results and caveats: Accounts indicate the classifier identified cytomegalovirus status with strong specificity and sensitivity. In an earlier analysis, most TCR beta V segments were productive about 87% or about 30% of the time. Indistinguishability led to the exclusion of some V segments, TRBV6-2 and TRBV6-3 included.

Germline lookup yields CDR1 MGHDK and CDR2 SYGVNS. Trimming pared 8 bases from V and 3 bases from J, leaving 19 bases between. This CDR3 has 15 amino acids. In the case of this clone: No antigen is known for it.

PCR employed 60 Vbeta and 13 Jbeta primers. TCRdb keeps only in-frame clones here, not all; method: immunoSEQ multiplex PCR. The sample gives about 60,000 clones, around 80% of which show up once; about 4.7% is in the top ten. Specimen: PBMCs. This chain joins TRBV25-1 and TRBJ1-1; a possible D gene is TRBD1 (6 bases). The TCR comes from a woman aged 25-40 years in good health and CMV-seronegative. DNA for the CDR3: TGTGCCAGCTCCTGGACAGCCCTGGGGGACACTGAAGCTTTCTTT. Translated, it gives CASSWTALGDTEAFF.